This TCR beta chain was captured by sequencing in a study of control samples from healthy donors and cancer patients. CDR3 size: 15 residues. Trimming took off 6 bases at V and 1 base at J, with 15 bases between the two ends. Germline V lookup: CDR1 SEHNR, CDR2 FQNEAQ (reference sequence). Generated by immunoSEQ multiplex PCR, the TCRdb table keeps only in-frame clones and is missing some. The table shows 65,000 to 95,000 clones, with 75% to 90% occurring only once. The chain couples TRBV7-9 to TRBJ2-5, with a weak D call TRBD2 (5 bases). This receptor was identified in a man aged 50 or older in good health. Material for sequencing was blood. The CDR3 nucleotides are TGTGCCAGCAGACCACTAACTAGAAGCCAAGAGACCCAGTACTTC. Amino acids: CASRPLTRSQETQYF.